What follows describes a single T cell receptor (beta chain). The clone's antigen remains unknown. Qualities for individual bases were not recorded, and no much larger clone is one base off. The data derive from a study of cytomegalovirus exposure and HLA in healthy donors (dated by TCRdb to 2016 to 2017). Notes on the research overall: In an earlier analysis of 587 of the donors, 276 Gb of sequence data and 90 million to 120 million unique TCR beta sequences from 150 million to 200 million T cells were reported. An early release that covered some 640 HLA-typed donors contained approximately 320 gigabases of sequencing data and around 80 million unique TCR sequences. Among the roughly 400 genotyped donors, around 79% belonged to the genetic ancestry cluster associated with self-reported Caucasian donors. The study aimed to test whether signatures of past pathogen exposure could be identified by cataloging public T cell receptors. Using immunosequencing, the study profiled T cell repertoires from around 680 subjects and related those repertoires to cytomegalovirus serostatus. A separate validation cohort of about 110 different subjects was used in addition to the 666-subject first cohort. To predict cytomegalovirus infection status, the study brought together high-throughput TCR immunosequencing, statistical association of individual TCRs with disease status, and machine learning. A later analysis re-examined previously published TCR beta repertoires from 610 or so donors and added high-resolution HLA genotyping to investigate patterns of TCR occurrence. In the later analysis, no new phenotypic data were used to find candidate immune exposures; instead, reliance was placed on TCR beta sequences and their occurrence across donors. In an earlier analysis of over 550 of the donors, high-throughput TCR beta sequencing was used to judge whether each TCR beta V gene segment behaved as functional or pseudogenic. Alongside the repertoire data, information on donor age, sex, ethnicity and CMV serostatus was compiled. A later genetic analysis took genome-wide SNP genotypes for about 65% of the roughly 670 donors and used that subset as a discovery cohort. All discovery cohort repertoires had been generated using a single sequencing platform. Class I and class II HLA loci were covered by the typing at four-digit resolution. Typing coverage differed by locus: A, B, C, DRB1 and DQB1 were typed in about 620-640 donors, DQA1 in roughly 510, DPA1 in 606, and DPB1 in around 440. Four to six DR-DQ haplotypes were handled as single units for association and clustering, since linkage in the cohort was strong. Among about 400 genotyped donors of the cohort, an average of roughly 230,000 unique TCR beta nucleotide sequences was sequenced per donor, of which about 19% were non-productive.

The full study reports these points: In a later analysis, HLA-associated TCR beta chains were found to be more clonally expanded and to have lower generation probabilities than equally common non-associated chains. The cohort was sequenced for TCR beta chains only, and without alpha or paired-chain data the features that could be detected were limited. A further reported finding was that TCR beta sequences accurately predicted the HLA-A and HLA-B alleles for most subjects in the first cohort. A later genetic analysis associated a missense DCLRE1C variant with V-gene and J-gene trimming of TCR beta chains, and an independent cohort replicated the association. In the study, 164 TCR beta chains were listed as associated with cytomegalovirus. A later analysis found that TCR association rates varied across HLA loci, with DRB1 alleles showing the most associated TCRs and HLA-C alleles the fewest. Because counts were too low, more than 15 rarely observed V segments, including chromosome 9 orphons, were left out of the earlier analysis of some 640 of the donors. Specific HLA alleles were associated with more than 15,000 TCR beta sequences at a false discovery rate of 0.05 in a later analysis. A later genetic analysis reported fewer N-insertions in productive TCRs among donors in an Asian-associated ancestry cluster than the roughly 700-donor mean. For the cohort, immune exposure information was limited to CMV serostatus. A cluster of highly shared sequence variants was judged likely to be a technical artifact of the sequencing pipeline. Three of the identified cytomegalovirus-associated TCR beta chains were confirmed in vitro to be specific for cytomegalovirus antigens. Presence/absence analyses assumed roughly uniform sequencing depth across donors, an assumption that may not hold. The authors suggested that the approach could potentially be generalized to other disease states and immunological phenotypes. Strong co-occurrence of HLA alleles, especially DR and DQ, made assigning TCR associations to individual alleles difficult. In both the original and validation cohorts, the classifier was reported to diagnose cytomegalovirus status with high specificity and sensitivity. In a later analysis, several top co-occurrence clusters were reported to appear linked to parvovirus B19, influenza, CMV and Epstein-Barr virus. Because HLA typing was unavailable for some donors at each locus, only the typed subset was used in association tests. Correlated functional status among segregating V segments might reflect linkage disequilibrium, but an unknown experimental factor could not be ruled out. An earlier analysis of some 560 of the donors showed that most TCR beta V segments appeared in productive rearrangements either about 90% or about 30% of the time, which broadly matched IMGT annotations. Most TCR sequences were observed very rarely across donors, whereas some public TCRs were present in many individuals. A later analysis found that most CMV-associated TCR beta chains appeared HLA-restricted, with HLA associations seemingly driven largely by CMV exposure.

In total, around 600 healthy bone marrow donors made up the cohort. Cohort members were all nominally healthy when sampled, although unrecorded immune exposures were likely present. The donor tested CMV seropositive, placing the donor among the 289 seropositive members of the cohort. A peripheral blood sample was collected from each donor, and TCR beta sequencing was performed on peripheral blood mononuclear cells. Genomic DNA extraction from the blood cell samples was performed with the Qiagen DNeasy Blood Extraction Kit. Libraries came from the immunoSEQ multiplex PCR assay. A mixture of 60 forward primers for TCR Vbeta segments and 13 reverse primers for TCR Jbeta segments was used in the multiplex PCR. A multiplex PCR assay on genomic DNA amplified the CDR3 region of rearranged TCR beta genes. Amplified TCR beta libraries were sequenced as 87-base-pair reads on the Illumina HiSeq System. From the authors' description of their analysis: A later analysis counted 75 million to 100 million unique TCR beta chains across the 500 to 850 repertoires, and roughly 9.9 million of these chains were shared by at least two donors. Raw reads were error-corrected and collapsed into unique sequences by a nearest-neighbor algorithm in which closely related sequences were merged to remove PCR and sequencing errors. Alignment of CDR3 sequences to IMGT reference sequences was used to assign V, D and J gene segments. For a sequence to be retained, at least a six-nucleotide match to both a V gene segment and a J gene segment was required. Rearrangements were classified as productive when the CDR3 lacked stop codons and remained in frame with V and J, and all other rearrangements were classified as non-productive. CDR3 was defined by IMGT convention, running from the second conserved V-encoded cysteine to the conserved J-encoded phenylalanine. Sequences without an unambiguous match to a single V gene segment were excluded from the earlier analysis of several hundred of the donors. An earlier analysis of fewer than 650 of the donors classified V segments as functional when productive rearrangements were above 56.7% and as segregating when the standard deviation between donors was above 5%. A statistical classification framework was built for diagnosing cytomegalovirus status from the catalog of TCR beta chain sequences. V and J gene assignment, in a later analysis, came from comparing TCR nucleotide sequences with IMGT/GENE-DB human TR gene sequences. A later analysis assigned CDR3 sequences and most-parsimonious VDJ recombination scenarios with the TCRdist pipeline. In a later analysis, each TCR beta chain was defined by its CDR3 amino acid sequence together with its V-gene family, and reads lacking a unique V-gene family were excluded. In a later analysis, 500 to 700 highly shared, low-generation-probability nucleotide sequences were removed to address suspected cross-contamination and a sequencing artifact. In a later analysis, a clonal expansion index was calculated for each public chain from normalized within-repertoire ranks of inferred template counts. In a later analysis, generation probabilities were computed using a VDJ recombination model fitted to out-of-frame rearrangements, and the results were checked against IGoR. Hypergeometric tests were used in a later analysis to score TCR-TCR, TCR-HLA and TCR-CMV co-occurrence, with a repertoire-size bias correction applied to the TCR pairs. A later analysis estimated false discovery rates by permuting HLA or CMV assignments 20 times. In a later analysis, co-occurring TCRs were grouped with DBSCAN, and TCRdist sequence similarity was added when clustering was performed within HLA-allele-positive subsets. Co-occurrence clustering excluded repertoires with fewer than 30,000 or more than 120,000 public chains, plus five with anomalous nucleotide sharing. The table comes from immuneACCESS by way of TCRdb, which keeps in-frame sequences with V and J called. Part of the clones is missing from these tables; in studies checked, under half for an unresolved V gene and the rest for unknown reasons. V, J and clone size are taken as reported in that table, and D and trimming were inferred from the DNA itself. Across this sample there are about 96,000 clones, with around 74% seen only once. The top ten constitute more than 2.5% of the sample.

Specimen: PBMCs. The source of this sequence is a female donor in good health and CMV-seropositive.

The nucleotide sequence reads TGTGCCAGCTCACCACGGTACGGGGAGTCCACAGATACGCAGTATTTT. Its product reads: CASSPRYGESTDTQYF. The chain is encoded by TRBV18 joined to TRBJ2-3, with a weak D call of TRBD2 (5 bases match). The junction shows trimming of 1 base on V and 2 bases on J, plus 13 bases between the germline ends. The CDR3, cysteine through phenylalanine, is 16 amino acids long. The entry retains the CDR3 DNA only, 48 bases that are in frame from base 1. CDR1 KGHSH and CDR2 LQKENI are derived from the germline V gene.